Shown below are 25 T cell receptor beta chains from a single sample sequenced in a study of cytomegalovirus exposure and HLA in healthy donors (dated by TCRdb to the late 2010s). The library was prepared using the immunoSEQ multiplex PCR assay. For the multiplex PCR, a mixture combining 60 forward primers for TCR Vbeta segments and 13 reverse primers for TCR Jbeta segments was used. The table comes from immuneACCESS by way of TCRdb, which keeps in-frame sequences with V and J called. Part of the clones is missing from these tables; in studies checked, under half for an unresolved V gene and the rest for unknown reasons. The sample table holds 150,000 to 200,000 clones, of which 82% were seen once. The leading ten clones occupy around 1.5% of the sample. Input material: PBMCs. The receptors originated from a girl aged 10 to 17 in good health and CMV-seropositive.

V is TRBV5-6 and J is TRBJ2-5; no definite D call. Trimming shortened V by 4 bases and J by 5 bases, and 21 bases separated the two germline ends. Per the germline V gene, CDR1 is SGHDT and CDR2 is YYEEEE. CDR3 length: 16 residues. Here the CDR3 reads CASSPTQSVGRETQYF. DNA for the CDR3: TGTGCCAGCAGCCCTACACAAAGCGTAGGTCGGGAGACCCAGTACTTC.

About this clone itself: One junction end disagrees with the germline gene, perhaps due to a read error. The chain combines TRBV7-9 with TRBJ2-3, with TRBD2 as a possible D gene (5 bases). There are 14 residues in the CDR3. From germline, CDR1 is SEHNR and CDR2 FQNEAQ (reference sequence). The CDR3 region has the DNA TGTTCCAGCAGGATAGGACTTAGCACAGATACGCAGTATTTT. It codes for CSSRIGLSTDTQYF.

This chain uses TRBV11-2 with TRBJ2-3; TRBD2 aligns across 8 bases. Germline CDR1 SGHAT, CDR2 FQNNGV. This CDR3 contains 16 residues. V shed 5 bases, J shed 1 base, and the junction held 8 bases outside the gene matches. In DNA, the CDR3 is TGTGCCAGCAGCCCCACCCGGGGGGGCGGCACAGATACGCAGTATTTT. Protein product: CASSPTRGGGTDTQYF.

The chain couples TRBV7-6 to TRBJ1-2; maybe TRBD1 (6 bases). Trimming stripped 1 base from V and 9 bases from J, with 21 bases between. The germline V gene encodes CDR1 SGHVS and CDR2 FNYEAQ. This CDR3 has 16 amino acids. The CDR3 bases are TGTGCCAGCAGCTTAGGACCCCAGATAGGGGGAAAGAGCTACACCTTC. Protein: CASSLGPQIGGKSYTF.

This chain uses TRBV2 with TRBJ2-5; D is perhaps TRBD2 (6 bases). CDR3 size: 16 residues. With 7 bases removed from V and 1 base from J, the gap between germline ends came to 19 bases. Germline loops: CDR1 SNHLY, CDR2 FYNNEI. CDR3 residues: CASTSSLALPQETQYF. CDR3 DNA: TGTGCCAGCACCTCCTCCCTAGCGTTACCCCAAGAGACCCAGTACTTC.

V and J are TRBV6-5 and TRBJ2-5, with a tentative D call TRBD1 (6 bases). V was shortened by 4 bases and J by 7 bases, with 22 bases between the two germline ends. Germline lookup yields CDR1 MNHEY and CDR2 SVGAGI. The CDR3 extends over 16 amino acids. The CDR3 sequence: CASSLPRRNRVVTQYF. As DNA, the CDR3 is TGTGCCAGCAGTTTACCAAGGAGGAACAGGGTCGTGACCCAGTACTTC.

Regarding this clone: A read error may account for a junction end that differs from germline. CDR3 protein: CASSLGTSSFTGELFF. The DNA of the CDR3 is TGTGCTAGCAGCTTAGGGACTAGCAGCTTCACCGGGGAGCTGTTTTTT. This chain links TRBV7-7 with TRBJ2-2; 9 bases agree with TRBD2. Germline CDR1 SSHAT, CDR2 FNYEAQ (reference sequence). The CDR3 consists of 16 residues.

This clone was picked up one time. The gene calls are TRBV30 and TRBJ1-2; a possible D gene is TRBD1 (6 bases). The ends were cut back, 0 bases at V and 4 bases at J, with 9 bases in the middle. Per germline, CDR1 GTSNPN and CDR2 SVGIG (reference sequence). The CDR3 has 13 amino acids. The DNA of the CDR3 is TGTGCCTGGAGTGTAGGGGGGGCCTATGGCTACACCTTC. This sequence encodes CAWSVGGAYGYTF. The complete variable domain, with remaining parts taken from reference TRBV30 and TRBJ1-2, reads SQTIHQWPATLVQPVGSPLSLECTVEGTSNPNLYWYRQAAGRGLQLLFYSVGIGQISSEVPQNLSASRPQDRQFILSSKKLLLSDSGFYLCAWSVGGAYGYTFGSGTRLTVV.

As to this clone: Compared with germline, one end of the junction differs, possibly owing to a read error. This chain uses TRBV9 with TRBJ1-5; D may be TRBD1 (6 bases). The CDR3 spans 13 residues. Germline CDR1 is SGDLS and CDR2 is YYNGEE. The CDR3 DNA reads TGCGAGGGGGGGGCGAATAGCAATCAGCCCCAGCATTTT. It yields the protein CEGGANSNQPQHF.

The chain uses TRBV2 and TRBJ1-1; D ambiguous. The CDR3 sequence is 14 residues long. V was cut by 3 bases and J by 6 bases, with 14 bases left in between. Germline CDR1 is SNHLY and CDR2 is FYNNEI. CDR3 loop: CASSERPSRAEAFF. The CDR3 DNA sequence: TGTGCCAGCAGTGAGCGCCCTTCGCGGGCTGAAGCTTTCTTT.

This sequence joins TRBV4-1 and TRBJ2-3; no reliable D call. The CDR3 totals 15 residues. Trimming took off 4 bases at V and 2 bases at J, with 13 bases between the two ends. Germline assignment: CDR1 MGHRA and CDR2 YSYEKL. CDR3 nucleotide sequence: TGCGCCAGCAGCCTCTATAGTCGGGTCACAGATACGCAGTATTTT. It codes for CASSLYSRVTDTQYF.

V is TRBV6-5 and J is TRBJ2-2; unclear D gene. The V gene's germline CDR1 is MNHEY and CDR2 SVGAGI. V shed 2 bases and J shed 8 bases, with 12 bases lying between them. The CDR3 loop spans 14 amino acids. In DNA form, the CDR3 reads TGTGCCAGCAGTTACCGCCTTAGTGTTGGGGAGCTGTTTTTT. Residues: CASSYRLSVGELFF.

This chain links TRBV7-6 with TRBJ2-2; tentative D call: TRBD2 (7 bases). The CDR3 runs 16 residues. Trimming took off 5 bases at V and 8 bases at J, with 21 bases between the two ends. Germline CDR1 reads SGHVS; CDR2 reads FNYEAQ. CDR3 DNA: TGTGCCAGCAGCCCCGTTTCGGGGGGCGCTTGGGGGGAGCTGTTTTTT. It specifies CASSPVSGGAWGELFF.

The V call is TRBV7-2, the J call TRBJ2-1, with 7 bases identical to TRBD2. The germline CDR1 and CDR2 sequences are SGHTA and FQGNSA. This CDR3 has 16 residues. V shed 0 bases, J shed 0 bases, and the junction held 2 bases outside the gene matches. CDR3 loop: CASSLALAVSYNEQFF. The CDR3 DNA follows: TGTGCCAGCAGCTTAGCGCTAGCGGTCTCCTACAATGAGCAGTTCTTC.

The rearrangement joins TRBV4-2 to TRBJ2-3, with 7 bases lining up with TRBD1. Unmatched junction bases numbered 11, after V lost 3 bases and J lost 2 bases. CDR3 size: 17 residues. Germline lookup yields CDR1 LGHNA and CDR2 YNFKEQ. CDR3 sequence: CASSHGTGTASTDTQYF. CDR3 sequence (DNA): TGTGCCAGCAGCCATGGGACCGGGACAGCCTCCACAGATACGCAGTATTTT.

This clone was seen only once. The chain uses TRBV5-1 and TRBJ2-7; no definite D call. Germline V CDR1 and CDR2: SGHRS, YFSETQ. V lost 3 bases and J lost 4, with 14 bases in between. This CDR3 comprises 14 residues. CDR3 nucleotides: TGCGCCAGCAGCTACCCCGAGGAGAGTTACGAGCAGTACTTC. Protein: CASSYPEESYEQYF.

The chain combines TRBV29-1 with TRBJ2-5; D is unclear. CDR3 length: 11 amino acids. V shed 6 bases and J shed 3 bases, with 8 bases lying between them. Germline loops: CDR1 SQVTM, CDR2 ANQGSEA. The chain's CDR3 is CSVLAEETQYF. The CDR3 DNA reads TGCAGCGTCCTGGCTGAAGAGACCCAGTACTTC.

On this clone: At one end the junction does not follow the germline gene, possibly because of a read error. This sequence joins TRBV7-9 and TRBJ1-5, with 8 nucleotides matching TRBD1. Germline values: CDR1 SEHNR, CDR2 FQNEAQ (reference sequence). CDR3 size: 17 residues. The CDR3 nucleotides are TGTTCCAGCAGCTTATCCCTCCAGGGGGCGTTAGATCAGCCCCAGCATTTT. The encoded protein is CSSSLSLQGALDQPQHF.

The V call is TRBV4-2, the J call TRBJ2-5; no reliable D call. The DNA end is a closer match to TRBJ2-7, so the J assignment may be wrong. There are 13 residues in the CDR3. Per germline, CDR1 LGHNA and CDR2 YNFKEQ. CDR3 protein: CASSLSRNYEQYF. CDR3 nucleotide sequence: TGTGCCAGCAGCCTATCTAGAAACTACGAGCAGTACTTC.

This clone was seen more than once but under ten times. The rearrangement links TRBV6-1 to TRBJ1-4; D might be TRBD1 (6 bases). This CDR3 spans 14 amino acids. Germline values: CDR1 MNHNS, CDR2 SASEGT. V shed 2 bases and J shed 7 bases, with 11 bases lying between them. Written as DNA, the CDR3 is TGTGCCAGCAGTGAATTCCAGGGGAGTGAAAAACTGTTTTTT. Residues: CASSEFQGSEKLFF.

The chain employs TRBV28 and TRBJ1-3, with a tentative D call TRBD1 (6 bases). CDR1 MDHEN and CDR2 SYDVKM come from the germline V gene. V was cut by 2 bases and J by 2 bases, with 10 bases left in between. The CDR3 runs 15 residues. The DNA of the CDR3 is TGTGCCAGCAGTTTAGGGGGCCAGGCTGGAAACACCATATATTTT. This encodes CASSLGGQAGNTIYF. Full variable domain (missing parts from reference TRBV28 and TRBJ1-3): DVKVTQSSRYLVKRTGEKVFLECVQDMDHENMFWYRQDPGLGLRLIYFSYDVKMKEKGDIPEGYSVSREKKERFSLILESASTNQTSMYLCASSLGGQAGNTIYFGEGSWLTVV.

The chain combines TRBV11-3 with TRBJ1-5; TRBD1 agrees at 12 bases. Germline V gives CDR1 SGHNT, CDR2 YENEEA. The CDR3 loop spans 18 amino acids. The J segment lost 6 bases and the V segment lost 1 base, leaving 10 bases of the junction unmatched. The CDR3 here is CASSLVGTGGDAGQPQHF. The CDR3 DNA sequence: TGTGCCAGCAGCTTAGTGGGGACAGGGGGCGACGCGGGTCAGCCCCAGCATTTT.

This sequence joins TRBV15 and TRBJ1-5; D is uncertain. V was shortened by 5 bases and J by 2 bases, with 13 bases between the two germline ends. The germline V gene has CDR1 LNHNV and CDR2 YYDKDF (reference sequence). This CDR3 spans 15 amino acids. The CDR3 region is CATSPIFEGNQPQHF. In nucleotides, the CDR3 is TGTGCCACCAGCCCTATCTTTGAGGGCAATCAGCCCCAGCATTTT.

As for this clone: The junction shows a germline mismatch at one end, possibly a read error. V gene TRBV20-1 combines with J gene TRBJ1-1, with TRBD1 matching 9 bases. The CDR3 contains 11 residues. CDR1 and CDR2 from the germline V gene are DFQATT and SNEGSKA (reference sequence). The CDR3 loop is CSAGDSGQGDF. DNA of the CDR3: TGCAGTGCTGGGGATTCGGGACAGGGCGACTTT.

As concerns this clone: A junction boundary mismatches the germline segment, possibly from a read error. The chain carries TRBV7-9 and TRBJ2-7, with D perhaps TRBD2 (5 bases). Germline assignment: CDR1 SEHNR and CDR2 FQNEAQ (reference sequence). The CDR3 is made up of 15 amino acids. CDR3 sequence (DNA): TGTTCCAGCAGCTTAGGAGGCGGGCGAGGACACGAGCAGTACTTC. This sequence encodes CSSSLGGGRGHEQYF.